Here is one TCR beta chain with its context. As yet, its antigen is unknown. These data come from a study of identical twins. Template switching added a universal primer binding site, and final cDNA carried unique molecular identifiers. MiXCR, run by TCRdb on the 5' RACE reads, gives a single entry per CDR3 protein. Among around 530,000 distinct CDR3 sequences listed, roughly 15% were seen once. CDR3 length equals 15 residues. The germline V gene encodes CDR1 SGHRS and CDR2 YFSETQ. V was cut by 0 bases and J by 6 bases, with 10 bases left in between. Findings of the study overall: Weaker excess twin sharing was observed in beta out-of-frame sequences. Models underestimated how often monozygotic twins shared out-of-frame TCR alpha. Insertions were reduced in abundant cord blood beta clonotypes but not in memory repertoires.

The same sample was also used in a study of yellow fever vaccine responses in identical twins.

The specimen was CD4+ T cells sorted from blood. The TCR comes from a young woman in good health. The V gene is TRBV5-1, the J gene TRBJ1-6; a weak D match, TRBD1 (5 bases). The CDR3 DNA reads as TGCGCCAGCAGCTTGGCCGGGGGGTTTAATTCACCCCTCCACTTT. This encodes CASSLAGGFNSPLHF.